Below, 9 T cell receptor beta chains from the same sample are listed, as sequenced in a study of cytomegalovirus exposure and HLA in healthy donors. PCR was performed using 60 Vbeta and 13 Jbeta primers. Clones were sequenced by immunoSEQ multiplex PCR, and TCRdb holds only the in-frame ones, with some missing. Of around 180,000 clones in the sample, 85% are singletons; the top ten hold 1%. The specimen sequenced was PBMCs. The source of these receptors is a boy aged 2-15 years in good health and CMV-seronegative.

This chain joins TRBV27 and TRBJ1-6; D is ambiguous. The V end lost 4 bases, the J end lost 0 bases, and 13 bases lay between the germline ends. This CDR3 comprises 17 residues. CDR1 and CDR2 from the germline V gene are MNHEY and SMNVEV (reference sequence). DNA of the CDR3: TGTGCCAGCAGTTCCTTTCCGTCGAGCTCCTATAATTCACCCCTCCACTTT. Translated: CASSSFPSSSYNSPLHF.

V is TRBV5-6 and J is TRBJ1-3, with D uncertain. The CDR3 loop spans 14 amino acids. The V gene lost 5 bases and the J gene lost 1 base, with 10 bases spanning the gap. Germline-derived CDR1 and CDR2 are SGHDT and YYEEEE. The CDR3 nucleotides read TGTGCCAGCAGGCGGGAGCTATCTGGAAACACCATATATTTT. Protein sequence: CASRRELSGNTIYF. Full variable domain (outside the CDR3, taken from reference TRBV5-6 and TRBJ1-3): DAGVTQSPTHLIKTRGQQVTLRCSPKSGHDTVSWYQQALGQGPQFIFQYYEEEERQRGNFPDRFSGHQFPNYSSELNVNALLLGDSALYLCASRRELSGNTIYFGEGSWLTVV.

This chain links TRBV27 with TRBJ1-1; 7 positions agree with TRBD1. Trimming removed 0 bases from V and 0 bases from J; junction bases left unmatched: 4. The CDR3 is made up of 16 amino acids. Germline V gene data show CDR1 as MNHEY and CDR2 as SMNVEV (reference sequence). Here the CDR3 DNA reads TGTGCCAGCAGTTTATCACAGGGACAGTTGAACACTGAAGCTTTCTTT. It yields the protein CASSLSQGQLNTEAFF.

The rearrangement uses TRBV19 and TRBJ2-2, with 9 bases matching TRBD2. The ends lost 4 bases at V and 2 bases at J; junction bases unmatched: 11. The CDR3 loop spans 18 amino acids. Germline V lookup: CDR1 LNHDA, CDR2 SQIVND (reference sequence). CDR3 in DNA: TGTGCCAGTAGTAGAGCTAGCGCTAGCGGGGCTAACACCGGGGAGCTGTTTTTT. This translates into CASSRASASGANTGELFF.

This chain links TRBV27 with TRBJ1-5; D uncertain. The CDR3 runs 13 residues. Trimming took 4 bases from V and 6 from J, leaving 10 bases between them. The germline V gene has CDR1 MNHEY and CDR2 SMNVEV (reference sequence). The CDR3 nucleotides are TGTGCCAGCAGTTCTTCCTTCTTTCAGCCCCAGCATTTT. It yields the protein CASSSSFFQPQHF.

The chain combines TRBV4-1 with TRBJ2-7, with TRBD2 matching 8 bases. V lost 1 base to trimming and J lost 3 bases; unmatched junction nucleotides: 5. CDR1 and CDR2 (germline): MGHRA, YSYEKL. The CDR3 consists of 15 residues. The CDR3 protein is CASSQGLALVYEQYF. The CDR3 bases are TGCGCCAGCAGCCAAGGACTAGCGCTCGTCTACGAGCAGTACTTC.

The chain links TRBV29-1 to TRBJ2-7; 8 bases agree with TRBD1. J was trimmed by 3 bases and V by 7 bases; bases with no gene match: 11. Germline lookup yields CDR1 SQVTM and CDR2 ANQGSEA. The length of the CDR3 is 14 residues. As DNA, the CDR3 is TGCAGCGAACGAGGGGGACAGGACTTCTACGAGCAGTACGTC. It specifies CSERGGQDFYEQYV.

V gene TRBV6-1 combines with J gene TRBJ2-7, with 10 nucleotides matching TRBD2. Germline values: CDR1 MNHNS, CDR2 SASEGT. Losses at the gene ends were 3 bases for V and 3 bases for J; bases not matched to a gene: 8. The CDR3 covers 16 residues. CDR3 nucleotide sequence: TGTGCCAGCAGTGAGAAACTAGCGGGGTTAAACTACGAGCAGTACGTC. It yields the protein CASSEKLAGLNYEQYV.

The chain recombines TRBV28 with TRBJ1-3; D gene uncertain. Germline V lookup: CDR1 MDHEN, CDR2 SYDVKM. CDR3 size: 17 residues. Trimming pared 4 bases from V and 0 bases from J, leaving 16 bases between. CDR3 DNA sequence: TGTGCCAGCAGTTCTACCCTCACAGTCACCTCTGGAAACACCATATATTTT. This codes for CASSSTLTVTSGNTIYF.